This is a list of T cell receptor beta chains from one sample in a study of OX40 agonist ivuxolimab in advanced cancers. The data were produced by immunoSEQ multiplex PCR, yet TCRdb's version contains in-frame clones alone and is incomplete. This table has 50,000 to 60,000 clones, around 90% appearing once. The sequenced sample was CD4+ or CD8+ T cells sorted from blood, obtained in a trial of the OX40 agonist ivuxolimab. The receptors stem from an adult with an advanced solid tumor such as melanoma, head and neck, liver or kidney cancer. Both conserved end residues are part of each CDR3.

v_gene	j_gene	len	CDR3aa
TRBV23-1	TRBJ2-1	15	CASSHSGPTYNEQFF
TRBV9	TRBJ1-2	13	CASSWEGKYGYTF
TRBV27	TRBJ2-1	14	CASSFWLAGNEQFF
TRBV28	TRBJ1-2	18	CASSSLDLGPATNYGYTF
TRBV7-2	TRBJ1-5	17	CASSLIPGIGANQPQHF
TRBV5-1	TRBJ2-2	12	CAGTGPTGELFF
TRBV11-2	TRBJ1-2	14	CASRGGFANYGYTF
TRBV15	TRBJ1-1	13	CATSTSGNTEAFF
TRBV21-1	TRBJ2-1	21	CASSKESKYGVDRRSYNEQFF
TRBV9	TRBJ2-2	17	CASSVPREGGVAGELFF
TRBV7-8	TRBJ2-2	16	CASSIYAQVFTGELFF
TRBV27	TRBJ1-1	14	CASSTGSPNTEAFF
TRBV6-6	TRBJ1-1	12	CATRLLNTEAFF
TRBV7-9	TRBJ2-7	11	CASSLVNEQYF
TRBV11-2	TRBJ2-2	14	CASSFLENTGELFF
TRBV28	TRBJ1-4	15	CASSPVGQINEKLFF
TRBV19	TRBJ1-5	15	CASRTGDYSNQPQHF
TRBV6-4	TRBJ2-7	13	CASSDLGAHEQYF
TRBV7-9	TRBJ2-7	13	CASSPPYPYEQYF
TRBV7-9	TRBJ2-2	16	CASSTVRIEGTGELFF
TRBV7-9	TRBJ1-2	12	CASSSGTVDYTF
TRBV28	TRBJ1-2	15	CASSLGGRRGTGYTF
TRBV28	TRBJ1-5	14	CASSLAGAYQPQHF